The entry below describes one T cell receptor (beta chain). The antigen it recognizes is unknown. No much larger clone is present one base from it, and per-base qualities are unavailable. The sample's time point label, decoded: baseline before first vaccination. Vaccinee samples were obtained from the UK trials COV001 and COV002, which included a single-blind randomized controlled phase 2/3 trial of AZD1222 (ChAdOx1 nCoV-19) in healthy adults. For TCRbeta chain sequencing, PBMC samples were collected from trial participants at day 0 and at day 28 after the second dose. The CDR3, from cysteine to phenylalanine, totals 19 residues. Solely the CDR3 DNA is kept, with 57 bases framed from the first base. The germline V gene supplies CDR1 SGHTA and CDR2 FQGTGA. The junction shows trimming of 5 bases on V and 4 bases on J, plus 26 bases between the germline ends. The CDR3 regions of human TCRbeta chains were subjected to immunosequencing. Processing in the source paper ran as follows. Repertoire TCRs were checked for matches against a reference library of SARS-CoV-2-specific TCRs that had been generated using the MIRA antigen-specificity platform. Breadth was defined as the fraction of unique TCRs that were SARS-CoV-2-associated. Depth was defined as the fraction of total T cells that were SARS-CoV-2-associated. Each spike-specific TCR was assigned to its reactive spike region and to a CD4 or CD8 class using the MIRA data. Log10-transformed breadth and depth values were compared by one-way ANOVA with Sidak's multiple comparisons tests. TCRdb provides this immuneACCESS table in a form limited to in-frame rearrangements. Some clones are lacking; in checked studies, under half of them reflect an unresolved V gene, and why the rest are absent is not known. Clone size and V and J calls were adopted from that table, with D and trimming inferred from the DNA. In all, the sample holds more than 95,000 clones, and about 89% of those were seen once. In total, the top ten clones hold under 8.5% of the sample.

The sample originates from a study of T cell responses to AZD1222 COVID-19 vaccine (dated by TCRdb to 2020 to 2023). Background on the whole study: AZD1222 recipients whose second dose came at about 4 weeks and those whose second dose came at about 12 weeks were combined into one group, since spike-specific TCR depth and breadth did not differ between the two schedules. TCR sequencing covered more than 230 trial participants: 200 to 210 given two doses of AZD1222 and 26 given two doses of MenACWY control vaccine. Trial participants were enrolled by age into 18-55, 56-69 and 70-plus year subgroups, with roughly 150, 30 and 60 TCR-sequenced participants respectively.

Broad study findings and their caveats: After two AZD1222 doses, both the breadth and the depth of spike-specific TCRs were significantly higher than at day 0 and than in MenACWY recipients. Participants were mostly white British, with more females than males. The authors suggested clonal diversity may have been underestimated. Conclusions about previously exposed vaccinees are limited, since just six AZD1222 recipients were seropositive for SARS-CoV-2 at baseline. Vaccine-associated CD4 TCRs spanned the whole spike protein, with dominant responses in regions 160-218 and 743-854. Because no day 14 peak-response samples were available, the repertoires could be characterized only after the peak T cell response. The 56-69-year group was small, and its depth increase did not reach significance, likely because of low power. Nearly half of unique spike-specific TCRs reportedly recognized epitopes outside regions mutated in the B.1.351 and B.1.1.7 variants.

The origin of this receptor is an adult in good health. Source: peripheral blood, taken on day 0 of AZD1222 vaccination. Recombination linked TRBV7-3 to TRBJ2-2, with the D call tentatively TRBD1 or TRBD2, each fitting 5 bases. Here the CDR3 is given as CASSARTRMSGGGTGELFF. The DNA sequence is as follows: TGTGCCAGCAGCGCTCGTACTAGGATGAGCGGTGGGGGCACCGGGGAGCTGTTTTTT.